Listed below are T cell receptor beta chains from one sample, sequenced in a study of blood T cells in healthy people across ages. TCRdb fed the 5' RACE reads into MiXCR, producing one record per CDR3 protein. The sample carries 500,000 to 700,000 distinct CDR3 sequences, less than 35% recorded once. Material: blood. All receptors come from a woman older than 75 in good health. Each CDR3 is given with its conserved first and last residue. The order of the fields is clone size, D gene, V gene, J gene, CDR3 DNA, CDR3 protein. A D gene is named only where the DNA matches it firmly. Not all rows give a size; the values are once, few, many and, for expanded clones, a class.

abundance: many; d_gene: .; v_gene: TRBV28; j_gene: TRBJ2-7; CDR3nt: TGTGCCAGCACTGGGGACGCATACTACGAGCAGTACTTC; CDR3aa: CASTGDAYYEQYF
abundance: .; d_gene: .; v_gene: TRBV27; j_gene: TRBJ1-4; CDR3nt: TGTGCCAGCAGTCCCAATCTTCCGGCAGCTACTACAACTAATGAAAAACTGTTTTTT; CDR3aa: CASSPNLPAATTTNEKLFF
abundance: many; d_gene: .; v_gene: TRBV29-1; j_gene: TRBJ1-1; CDR3nt: TGCAGCGTTGCCGACAGGCGCAACACTGAAGCTTTCTTT; CDR3aa: CSVADRRNTEAFF
abundance: many; d_gene: TRBD2; v_gene: TRBV5-1; j_gene: TRBJ2-5; CDR3nt: TGCGCCAGCGGAGGGGGACTAGCGGAACAAGAGACCCAGTACTTC; CDR3aa: CASGGGLAEQETQYF
abundance: .; d_gene: .; v_gene: TRBV6-2/TRBV6-3; j_gene: TRBJ1-1; CDR3nt: TGTGCCAGCTTTGGAGCGGGGGCCACTGAAGCTTTCTTT; CDR3aa: CASFGAGATEAFF
abundance: once; d_gene: .; v_gene: TRBV7-9; j_gene: TRBJ2-5; CDR3nt: TGTGCCAGCGGCTTTCCCAACCAAGAGACCCAGTACTTC; CDR3aa: CASGFPNQETQYF
abundance: few; d_gene: .; v_gene: TRBV12-3/TRBV12-4; j_gene: TRBJ2-2; CDR3nt: TGTGCCAGCAGTTTAGCGGGGGCCGCGAACACCGGGGAGCTGTTTTTT; CDR3aa: CASSLAGAANTGELFF
abundance: .; d_gene: .; v_gene: TRBV28; j_gene: TRBJ1-1; CDR3nt: TGTGCCAGCAGTTTGCAGACATTGCGGACTGAAGCTTTCTTT; CDR3aa: CASSLQTLRTEAFF
abundance: few; d_gene: .; v_gene: TRBV9; j_gene: TRBJ1-5; CDR3nt: TGTGCCAGCAGCTCGCATAGCAATCAGCCCCAGCATTTT; CDR3aa: CASSSHSNQPQHF
abundance: few; d_gene: TRBD1; v_gene: TRBV6-6; j_gene: TRBJ1-4; CDR3nt: TGTGCCAGCAGTTACTCGGACAGGGGTTATGAAAAACTGTTTTTT; CDR3aa: CASSYSDRGYEKLFF
abundance: few; d_gene: .; v_gene: TRBV20-1; j_gene: TRBJ1-6; CDR3nt: TGCAGTGCTGGGGGGGCGAGGAATTCACCCCTCCACTTT; CDR3aa: CSAGGARNSPLHF
abundance: .; d_gene: .; v_gene: TRBV20-1; j_gene: TRBJ2-7; CDR3nt: TGCAGTGTTAGAGTCCTATCCTACGAGCAGTACTTC; CDR3aa: CSVRVLSYEQYF
abundance: many; d_gene: TRBD1; v_gene: TRBV7-9; j_gene: TRBJ2-7; CDR3nt: TGTGCCAGCAGCTCAGACAACAGGGGGGCCTACGAGCAGTACTTC; CDR3aa: CASSSDNRGAYEQYF
abundance: many; d_gene: TRBD1; v_gene: TRBV6-2/TRBV6-3; j_gene: TRBJ2-1; CDR3nt: TGTGCCAGCAGCCGGACAGGGGGCGCGGTATTTGAGCAGTTCTTC; CDR3aa: CASSRTGGAVFEQFF
abundance: many; d_gene: .; v_gene: TRBV5-5; j_gene: TRBJ1-1; CDR3nt: TGTGCCAGCAGCTGGGGAGGGGGCACTGAAGCTTTCTTT; CDR3aa: CASSWGGGTEAFF
abundance: .; d_gene: TRBD2; v_gene: TRBV20-1; j_gene: TRBJ2-1; CDR3nt: TGCAGTGCACCGACTAGCGGACTAAACAATGAGCAGTTCTTC; CDR3aa: CSAPTSGLNNEQFF
abundance: .; d_gene: .; v_gene: TRBV10-3; j_gene: TRBJ2-7; CDR3nt: TGTGCCATCAGGGGATTTGGACGCAGCTACGAGCAGTACTTC; CDR3aa: CAIRGFGRSYEQYF
abundance: once; d_gene: .; v_gene: TRBV6-6; j_gene: TRBJ2-2; CDR3nt: TGTGCCAGCAGTTACTTTGGGGCCACCGGGGAGCTGTTTTTT; CDR3aa: CASSYFGATGELFF
abundance: once; d_gene: .; v_gene: TRBV30; j_gene: TRBJ2-2; CDR3nt: TGTGCCTGGAGGGCATCAAGCACCGGGGAGCTGTTTTTT; CDR3aa: CAWRASSTGELFF
abundance: .; d_gene: .; v_gene: TRBV7-6; j_gene: TRBJ1-4; CDR3nt: TGTGCCAGCAGCTTAGAGGGGTCACCGGAAAAACTGTTTTTT; CDR3aa: CASSLEGSPEKLFF
abundance: many; d_gene: TRBD2; v_gene: TRBV28; j_gene: TRBJ2-1; CDR3nt: TGTGCCAGCAGCCGGAAGGGGGGGACTAGCGGGGGCCCCACTTCTCAATACAATGAGCAGTTCTTC; CDR3aa: CASSRKGGTSGGPTSQYNEQFF
abundance: once; d_gene: .; v_gene: TRBV29-1; j_gene: TRBJ2-1; CDR3nt: TGCAGCGCCGCACAGAGCTCCTACAATGAGCAGTTCTTC; CDR3aa: CSAAQSSYNEQFF
abundance: many; d_gene: .; v_gene: TRBV5-5; j_gene: TRBJ1-1; CDR3nt: TGTGCCAGCAGCATGGTGGAAGGCACTGAAGCTTTCTTT; CDR3aa: CASSMVEGTEAFF
abundance: many; d_gene: .; v_gene: TRBV7-2; j_gene: TRBJ2-7; CDR3nt: TGTGCCAGCAGCGTCGACGGGGCCTACGAGCAGTACTTC; CDR3aa: CASSVDGAYEQYF
abundance: .; d_gene: .; v_gene: TRBV2; j_gene: TRBJ1-5; CDR3nt: TGTGCCAGCAGTGAGGCAGGGCGCAATCAGCCCCAGCATTTT; CDR3aa: CASSEAGRNQPQHF
abundance: many; d_gene: .; v_gene: TRBV27; j_gene: TRBJ1-2; CDR3nt: TGTGCCAGCAGTCCCCAGGGATTGGGTGGCTACACCTTC; CDR3aa: CASSPQGLGGYTF
abundance: many; d_gene: TRBD1; v_gene: TRBV12-3/TRBV12-4; j_gene: TRBJ1-5; CDR3nt: TGTGCCAGCAGTTTAAGGGTGGGACAGGGGGATCAGCCCCAGCATTTT; CDR3aa: CASSLRVGQGDQPQHF
abundance: many; d_gene: .; v_gene: TRBV10-3; j_gene: TRBJ2-7; CDR3nt: TGTGCCATCGCGGGAACCGGGACGGTCTCCTACGAGCAGTACTTC; CDR3aa: CAIAGTGTVSYEQYF
abundance: once; d_gene: TRBD2; v_gene: TRBV11-2; j_gene: TRBJ2-7; CDR3nt: TGTGCCAGCAGCCAGCTAGCGGGCAAATACGAGCAGTACTTC; CDR3aa: CASSQLAGKYEQYF
abundance: many; d_gene: TRBD1; v_gene: TRBV2; j_gene: TRBJ2-3; CDR3nt: TGTGCCAGCAGTGAATACGGACAGGGGGGACGAGCGGGTACGCAGTATTTT; CDR3aa: CASSEYGQGGRAGTQYF
abundance: many; d_gene: TRBD1; v_gene: TRBV20-1; j_gene: TRBJ1-6; CDR3nt: TGCAGTGCTAGAGTAGGGACAGGTGTAAATTCACCCCTCCACTTT; CDR3aa: CSARVGTGVNSPLHF
abundance: many; d_gene: TRBD1; v_gene: TRBV13; j_gene: TRBJ2-7; CDR3nt: TGTGCCAGCAGCGGGTGGGACAGGGGCTACGAGCAGTACTTC; CDR3aa: CASSGWDRGYEQYF
abundance: .; d_gene: .; v_gene: TRBV19; j_gene: TRBJ1-2; CDR3nt: TGTGCCACGACCGGGCCCCCAAGGGGTGGCTACACCTTC; CDR3aa: CATTGPPRGGYTF
abundance: few; d_gene: .; v_gene: TRBV6-1; j_gene: TRBJ1-1; CDR3nt: TGTGCCAGCAGTGAATATACAGGAAACACTGAAGCTTTCTTT; CDR3aa: CASSEYTGNTEAFF
abundance: many; d_gene: .; v_gene: TRBV29-1; j_gene: TRBJ2-3; CDR3nt: TGCAGCGTGGATGGGTGGAGCACAGATACGCAGTATTTT; CDR3aa: CSVDGWSTDTQYF
abundance: .; d_gene: .; v_gene: TRBV15; j_gene: TRBJ2-5; CDR3nt: TGTGCCACCAGCAGAGTTGGCCGGGAGACCCAGTACTTC; CDR3aa: CATSRVGRETQYF
abundance: many; d_gene: TRBD1; v_gene: TRBV12-3/TRBV12-4; j_gene: TRBJ2-1; CDR3nt: TGTGCCAGCAGTTTTCGCGGGACAGGGAATCGTGAGCAGTTCTTC; CDR3aa: CASSFRGTGNREQFF
abundance: many; d_gene: .; v_gene: TRBV5-4; j_gene: TRBJ2-3; CDR3nt: TGTGCCAGCAGCTTGGAAGGGAGGGGGGGAAGAGATACGCAGTATTTT; CDR3aa: CASSLEGRGGRDTQYF
abundance: many; d_gene: TRBD2; v_gene: TRBV20-1; j_gene: TRBJ2-1; CDR3nt: TGCAGTGCTCTCACTAGCGGGGGGGCCGATGAGCAGTTCTTC; CDR3aa: CSALTSGGADEQFF
abundance: many; d_gene: .; v_gene: TRBV7-3; j_gene: TRBJ2-7; CDR3nt: TGTGCCAGCAGCTTAAAGGGGGGCGTGATTCCATACGAGCAGTACTTC; CDR3aa: CASSLKGGVIPYEQYF
abundance: .; d_gene: .; v_gene: TRBV5-1; j_gene: TRBJ1-1; CDR3nt: TGCGCCAGCAGCTTGGTCGGGAGAGGAGGGGTGGAAAGTGAAGCTTTCTTT; CDR3aa: CASSLVGRGGVESEAFF
abundance: .; d_gene: .; v_gene: TRBV18; j_gene: TRBJ2-1; CDR3nt: TGTGCCAGCTCACCATTCCGACAACCGGAAGAGACCCAGTTCTTC; CDR3aa: CASSPFRQPEETQFF
abundance: .; d_gene: .; v_gene: TRBV7-2; j_gene: TRBJ2-1; CDR3nt: TGTGCCAGCAGCAAAGTGGCGAGCTCCTACAATGAGCAGTTCTTC; CDR3aa: CASSKVASSYNEQFF
abundance: many; d_gene: TRBD2; v_gene: TRBV9; j_gene: TRBJ2-7; CDR3nt: TGTGCCAGCAGCGCCGGACTAGCGGGGGGAGATTTCTCCTACGAGCAGTACTTC; CDR3aa: CASSAGLAGGDFSYEQYF
abundance: .; d_gene: .; v_gene: TRBV20-1; j_gene: TRBJ1-5; CDR3nt: TGCAGTGCTGGGGGTCTTGGAAATCCGCCCCAGCATTTT; CDR3aa: CSAGGLGNPPQHF
abundance: few; d_gene: TRBD1; v_gene: TRBV7-9; j_gene: TRBJ1-4; CDR3nt: TGTGCCAGCAGCTTAGGGACAGGGGGCAAAAATGAAAAACGGTTTTTT; CDR3aa: CASSLGTGGKNEKRFF